Listed below are T cell receptor beta chains from one sample, sequenced in a study of response to subunit inactivated influenza vaccine. TCRdb re-analysed the RT-PCR reads in MiXCR, keeping a single row per CDR3 protein. The table records about 780,000 distinct CDR3 sequences, under 20% of them present only once. The material was PBMCs from blood, obtained 5 to 6 days after vaccination. These TCRs come from a middle-aged man who received an inactivated influenza vaccine. Both conserved end residues are part of each CDR3. D genes are given only for firm matches. Only part of the rows carry a size: once, few, many, or a class if the clone is expanded.

TRBJ2-7 - TRBD2 TRBV12-3/TRBV12-4 14 TGTGCCAGCAGGGTAGCGGGGGGTTCCTACGAGCAGTACTTC CASRVAGGSYEQYF
TRBJ2-3 many - TRBV10-3 13 TGTGCCATCAGTGGGACTAGCACAGATACGCAGTATTTT CAISGTSTDTQYF
TRBJ2-1 - TRBD2 TRBV7-2 14 TGTGCCAGCAGCTTAGGTGGACGGGGGGATGAGCAGTTCTTC CASSLGGRGDEQFF
TRBJ1-1 - - TRBV6-5 16 TGTGCCAGCAGTAACGGGCCTGAGGGTATGATCACTGAAGCTTTCTTT CASSNGPEGMITEAFF
TRBJ2-1 few - TRBV20-1 16 TGCAGTGCTAGAGATCCGGGAATTTACTCCTACAATGAGCAGTTCTTC CSARDPGIYSYNEQFF
TRBJ2-3 few TRBD2 TRBV15 18 TGTGCCACCAGCAGAGATGGGGGATTAGCGGGAGCATTAGATACGCAGTATTTT CATSRDGGLAGALDTQYF
TRBJ2-5 many - TRBV12-3/TRBV12-4 13 TGTGCCAGCAGTATACAGCTTCGGGAGACCCAGTACTTC CASSIQLRETQYF
TRBJ2-5 - TRBD2 TRBV25-1 16 TGTGCCAGCAGTTGGACCGGGACTAACCGCCCAGAGACCCAGTACTTC CASSWTGTNRPETQYF
TRBJ2-3 - - TRBV20-1 12 TGCAGTGCTAGTCGCTCACCAGATACGCAGTATTTT CSASRSPDTQYF
TRBJ2-5 many - TRBV6-5 14 TGTGCCAGCAGTTCTCCTGGCCTAAGGAAGACCCAGTACTTC CASSSPGLRKTQYF
TRBJ1-2 few - TRBV6-1 16 TGTGCCAGCACCTCTCGACAGGACGCTATGGGGAGTGGCTACACCTTC CASTSRQDAMGSGYTF
TRBJ1-1 - TRBD1 TRBV5-8 14 TGTGCCAGCAGCTTAGGGACAGACGCCGCTGAAGCTTTCTTT CASSLGTDAAEAFF
TRBJ2-7 - - TRBV27 16 TGTGCCAGCAGTCCGCTTGTGGGGCGGGCCACCTACGAGCAGTACTTC CASSPLVGRATYEQYF
TRBJ1-2 few - TRBV6-1 12 TGTGCCAGCGATCCAAGGGGGGATGGCTACACCTTC CASDPRGDGYTF
TRBJ2-7 few - TRBV3-1 13 TGTGCCAGCAGCTCAGTGAGCTCCTACGAGCAGTACTTC CASSSVSSYEQYF
TRBJ1-3 few - TRBV4-3 15 TGCGCCAGCAGCCAAGATCCAGGGCTATCGTACACCATATATTTT CASSQDPGLSYTIYF
TRBJ2-7 - - TRBV27 13 TGTGCCAGCAGTTTATCCGGGCCCTTGGAGCAGTACTTC CASSLSGPLEQYF
TRBJ2-1 many TRBD2 TRBV20-1 17 TGCAGTGCTAGAGGATTGGCGCGTTCCGGGGGGGCTTATGAGCAGTTCTTC CSARGLARSGGAYEQFF
TRBJ2-2 few - TRBV6-5 15 TGTGCCAGCAGTTACGTAGGGATTGGCGCCGGGGAGCTGTTTTTT CASSYVGIGAGELFF
TRBJ1-5 few TRBD1 TRBV12-3/TRBV12-4 16 TGTGCCAGCAGTTTATCCGCCCAGGGGGGAAGTCAGCCCCAGCATTTT CASSLSAQGGSQPQHF
TRBJ1-1 many - TRBV20-1 14 TGCAGTGCTAGTTCCGGGGGCGGGAGCACTGAAGCTTTCTTT CSASSGGGSTEAFF
TRBJ2-2 many TRBD2 TRBV11-2 18 TGTGCCAGCAGCCGACCCTTCTGGCTAGCGGGTGGGACCGGGGAGCTGTTTTTT CASSRPFWLAGGTGELFF
TRBJ1-2 - - TRBV12-3/TRBV12-4 11 TGTGCCAGCAGTTTTGGGGAAGGCTACACCTTC CASSFGEGYTF
TRBJ2-7 - - TRBV12-3/TRBV12-4 16 TGTGCCAGCACGGGGAAGGGTCTTTCCCCCCGGAGCGAGCAGTACTTC CASTGKGLSPRSEQYF
TRBJ2-3 - - TRBV13 14 TGTGCCAGCAGCTTAGCTCTCCAGTCAGATACGCAGTATTTT CASSLALQSDTQYF
TRBJ1-2 few TRBD1 TRBV12-3/TRBV12-4 15 TGTGCCAGCAGTCTACGCATGACAGGGAAGGGTGGCTACACCTTC CASSLRMTGKGGYTF
TRBJ2-1 - TRBD2 TRBV20-1 14 TGCAGTGCTTTTTCTAGCGGGAGTACCAATGAGCAGTTCTTC CSAFSSGSTNEQFF
TRBJ2-4 - - TRBV5-6 14 TGTGCCAGCAGCCTACTGATTAAACGGCACATTCAGTACTTC CASSLLIKRHIQYF
TRBJ1-5 many - TRBV24-1 14 TGTGCCACCAGTGATGGGACATGGAATCAGCCCCAGCATTTT CATSDGTWNQPQHF
TRBJ2-7 many - TRBV7-2 13 TGTGCCAGCAGCTTAAAGTCCAGGGGCGAGCAGTACTTC CASSLKSRGEQYF
TRBJ1-2 - TRBD1 TRBV25-1 15 TGTGCCAGCAGTGACCCCGGGACAGGGGTCGGGGGCTACACCTTC CASSDPGTGVGGYTF
TRBJ2-1 - TRBD2 TRBV15 16 TGTGCCACCAGCAGAGCTCGGCTAGCGGGGCCCAATGAGCAGTTCTTC CATSRARLAGPNEQFF
TRBJ1-4 - - TRBV7-2 15 TGTGCCAGCGGAACCCAGGTTGCAACTAATGAAAAACTGTTTTTT CASGTQVATNEKLFF
TRBJ2-5 - - TRBV7-8 15 TGTGCCAGCAGCTTAGAGACAGCAGTCCAAGAGACCCAGTACTTC CASSLETAVQETQYF
TRBJ2-7 few - TRBV6-2/TRBV6-3 16 TGTGCCAGCAGTTCCAACCCGGGACGCAGCTCCTACGAGCAGTACTTC CASSSNPGRSSYEQYF
TRBJ1-1 - - TRBV10-3 11 TGTGCCACCACGGGGGGCACTGAAGCTTTCTTT CATTGGTEAFF
TRBJ2-1 - TRBD2 TRBV6-1 18 TGTGCCAGCACCCCACCGGGACTAGCGGTAACTCCCGGTAATGAGCAGTTCTTC CASTPPGLAVTPGNEQFF
TRBJ1-1 few - TRBV6-5 13 TGTGCCAGCAGTTCTCTCCAGGGCACTGAAGCTTTCTTT CASSSLQGTEAFF
TRBJ2-1 few - TRBV20-1 10 TGCAGTGCTGCGGACAATGAGCAGTTCTTC CSAADNEQFF
TRBJ2-1 few - TRBV12-5 16 TGTGCTAGTGGTTTTCCCAAATTCAGCTCCTACAATGAGCAGTTCTTC CASGFPKFSSYNEQFF
TRBJ2-7 many - TRBV5-1 13 TGCGCCAGCAGCTCCGCCCCCACCTACGAGCAGTACTTC CASSSAPTYEQYF
TRBJ2-7 - - TRBV20-1 13 TGCAGTGCTGCGTCCTGGAGCTCCTACGAGCAGTACTTC CSAASWSSYEQYF
TRBJ2-1 many TRBD1 TRBV5-1 16 TGCGCCAGCAGCCCCATCAACGGACAGGGAAGGGTTGAGCAGTTCTTC CASSPINGQGRVEQFF
TRBJ2-7 few - TRBV5-1 13 TGCGCCAGCAGGGGGGAGGTCCCCTACGAGCAGTACTTC CASRGEVPYEQYF
TRBJ2-7 few TRBD2 TRBV15 14 TGTGCCACCAGCAGACGGGCGGGAGTTTCCGAGCAGTACTTC CATSRRAGVSEQYF
TRBJ1-1 - TRBD1 TRBV12-3/TRBV12-4 13 TGTGCCAGCAGTTTAAGGGGGCTGACTGAAGCTTTCTTT CASSLRGLTEAFF
TRBJ1-1 few - TRBV6-1 14 TGTGCCAGCTTTTTGGGGGGTTTGGGCACTGAAGCTTTCTTT CASFLGGLGTEAFF
TRBJ2-7 - TRBD2 TRBV14 19 TGTGCCAGCGAACTAGCGGGACGGTCGATTTGGGGTTTCCCCAGCGAGCAGTACTTC CASELAGRSIWGFPSEQYF
TRBJ2-7 few - TRBV12-3/TRBV12-4 13 TGTGCCAGCAGTTTAGCGCATAGGGACGAGCAGTACTTC CASSLAHRDEQYF
TRBJ1-4 few - TRBV20-1 15 TGCAGTGCTAGAGTTAATGGACAGCGAAATGAAAAACTGTTTTTT CSARVNGQRNEKLFF
TRBJ1-1 few - TRBV5-4 14 TGTGCCAGCAGCTTGGCGGTGGTAGACACTGAAGCTTTCTTT CASSLAVVDTEAFF
TRBJ2-1 many TRBD1 TRBV24-1 15 TGTGCCACCAGCCCGACAGGGTACTCCTACAATGAGCAGTTCTTC CATSPTGYSYNEQFF
TRBJ2-1 - - TRBV14 16 TGTGCCAGCAGCCATTCAGGGTCTGGCTCCTACAATGAGCAGTTCTTC CASSHSGSGSYNEQFF
TRBJ1-5 many TRBD1 TRBV5-1 15 TGCGCCAGCAGCTTGTCGACAGGGGAGGGTCAGCCCCAGCATTTT CASSLSTGEGQPQHF
TRBJ1-1 many - TRBV12-3/TRBV12-4 14 TGTGCCAGCAGTTTACAAGGGGCGGCCGCTGAAGCTTTCTTT CASSLQGAAAEAFF